A selection of T cell receptor beta chains follows, all from one sample in a study of T cells after yellow fever vaccination. From the 5' RACE reads, TCRdb called clonotypes with MiXCR, one entry per CDR3 protein. The sample contains some 150,000 distinct CDR3 sequences, 9.5% to 11% of which appear only once. The material sequenced was CD8+ T cells sorted from PBMCs, taken 15 days after the yellow fever booster vaccination. The source of these receptors is a man younger than 30 who received the YFV17D yellow fever vaccine. Both conserved end residues are part of each CDR3. The D gene is left open where the match is weak. Not all rows give a size; the values are once, few, many and, for expanded clones, a class.

CDR3aa: CASSLMPGLNTEAFF
CDR3nt: TGTGCCAGCAGTTTAATGCCGGGGCTAAACACTGAAGCTTTCTTT
j_gene: TRBJ1-1
abundance: -
v_gene: TRBV27
d_gene: -

CDR3aa: CASSPIISYNEQFF
CDR3nt: TGTGCCAGCAGCCCCATAATCTCCTACAATGAGCAGTTCTTC
j_gene: TRBJ2-1
abundance: few
v_gene: TRBV6-5
d_gene: -

CDR3aa: CASRTLQGTNTGELFF
CDR3nt: TGTGCCAGCAGGACCCTACAGGGGACGAACACCGGGGAGCTGTTTTTT
j_gene: TRBJ2-2
abundance: once
v_gene: TRBV6-6
d_gene: TRBD1

CDR3aa: CASSQVEGAVQPQHF
CDR3nt: TGCGCCAGCAGCCAAGTGGAAGGGGCTGTTCAGCCCCAGCATTTT
j_gene: TRBJ1-5
abundance: -
v_gene: TRBV4-1
d_gene: -

CDR3aa: CASSPPAPWVADTQYF
CDR3nt: TGTGCCAGCAGCCCTCCAGCCCCTTGGGTGGCGGATACGCAGTATTTT
j_gene: TRBJ2-3
abundance: -
v_gene: TRBV7-9
d_gene: -

CDR3aa: CASSLLTGGPTDTQYF
CDR3nt: TGTGCCAGCAGCTTATTGACAGGCGGACCCACAGATACGCAGTATTTT
j_gene: TRBJ2-3
abundance: -
v_gene: TRBV7-8
d_gene: -

CDR3aa: CASSGHAGTSGGNEQFF
CDR3nt: TGCGCCAGCAGCGGACACGCCGGGACTAGCGGGGGCAATGAGCAGTTCTTC
j_gene: TRBJ2-1
abundance: -
v_gene: TRBV5-1
d_gene: TRBD2

CDR3aa: CASSFNGYEQYF
CDR3nt: TGTGCCAGCAGTTTCAACGGGTACGAGCAGTACTTC
j_gene: TRBJ2-7
abundance: -
v_gene: TRBV27
d_gene: -

CDR3aa: CAWRRGENSEAFF
CDR3nt: TGTGCCTGGAGGAGAGGGGAGAACTCTGAAGCTTTCTTT
j_gene: TRBJ1-1
abundance: -
v_gene: TRBV30
d_gene: -

CDR3aa: CASSESLWGDTQYF
CDR3nt: TGCGCCAGCAGTGAGTCGCTCTGGGGTGATACGCAGTATTTT
j_gene: TRBJ2-3
abundance: few
v_gene: TRBV10-2
d_gene: -

CDR3aa: CSASLTGRNQPQHF
CDR3nt: TGCAGTGCCTCTTTGACAGGGAGGAATCAGCCCCAGCATTTT
j_gene: TRBJ1-5
abundance: -
v_gene: TRBV20-1
d_gene: TRBD1

CDR3aa: CASSPGHLQETQYF
CDR3nt: TGTGCCAGCAGCCCCGGACATCTCCAAGAGACCCAGTACTTC
j_gene: TRBJ2-5
abundance: -
v_gene: TRBV7-9
d_gene: -

CDR3aa: CASSWDRGRYTGELFF
CDR3nt: TGTGCCAGCAGCTGGGACAGGGGGCGATACACCGGGGAGCTGTTTTTT
j_gene: TRBJ2-2
abundance: -
v_gene: TRBV7-9
d_gene: TRBD1

CDR3aa: CASSGLAGVADTQYF
CDR3nt: TGTGCCAGCAGTGGGTTAGCGGGGGTGGCAGATACGCAGTATTTT
j_gene: TRBJ2-3
abundance: -
v_gene: TRBV25-1
d_gene: TRBD2

CDR3aa: CASSYGDSEYNEQFF
CDR3nt: TGTGCCAGCAGTTACGGGGACTCCGAATACAATGAGCAGTTCTTC
j_gene: TRBJ2-1
abundance: -
v_gene: TRBV6-5
d_gene: -

CDR3aa: CASRMGYEQYF
CDR3nt: TGTGCCAGCCGAATGGGTTACGAGCAGTACTTC
j_gene: TRBJ2-7
abundance: few
v_gene: TRBV6-2/TRBV6-3
d_gene: -

CDR3aa: CASSQGRTSTYEQYF
CDR3nt: TGCGCCAGCAGCCAAGGGAGGACAAGCACCTACGAGCAGTACTTC
j_gene: TRBJ2-7
abundance: -
v_gene: TRBV4-3
d_gene: -

CDR3aa: CASRENTGIGTEAFF
CDR3nt: TGTGCCAGCAGGGAAAACACCGGTATAGGGACTGAAGCTTTCTTT
j_gene: TRBJ1-1
abundance: few
v_gene: TRBV2
d_gene: -